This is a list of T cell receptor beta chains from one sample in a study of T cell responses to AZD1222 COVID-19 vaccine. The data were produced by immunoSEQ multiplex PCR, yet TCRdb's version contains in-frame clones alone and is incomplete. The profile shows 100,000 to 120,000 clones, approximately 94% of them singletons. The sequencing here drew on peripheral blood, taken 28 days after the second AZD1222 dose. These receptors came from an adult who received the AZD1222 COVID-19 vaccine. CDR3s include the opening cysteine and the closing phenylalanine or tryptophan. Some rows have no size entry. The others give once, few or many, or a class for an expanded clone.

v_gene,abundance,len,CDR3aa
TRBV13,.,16,CASSFKAGPNTGELFF
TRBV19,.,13,CASRMGGADEQYF
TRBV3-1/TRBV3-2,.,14,CASSRTSGSVEQFF
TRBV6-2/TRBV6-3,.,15,CASSYSDSYNYGYTF
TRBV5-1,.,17,CASSVAPSGSPRYEQYF
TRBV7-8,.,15,CASSPNRGLNTEAFF
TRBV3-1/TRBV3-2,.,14,CASSQDNVRGGYTF
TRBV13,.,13,CASSLALNTEAFF
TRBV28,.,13,CASTEEGSYGYTF
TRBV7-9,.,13,CASSVIVNEKLFF
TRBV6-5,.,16,CASSYRGQGKNTEAFF
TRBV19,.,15,CASMNRGRANEKLFF
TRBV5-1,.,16,CASSSGQLLMVTEAFF
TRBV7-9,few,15,CASSLRDRDNSPLHF
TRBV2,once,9,CASSTEAFF
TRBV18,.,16,CASSLRGRDNGDTQYF
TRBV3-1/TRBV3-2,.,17,CASSQAGATTDNTEAFF
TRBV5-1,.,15,CASSLRTGDLWSYTF